A selection of T cell receptor beta chains follows, all from one sample in a study of control samples from healthy donors and cancer patients. The method was immunoSEQ multiplex PCR; TCRdb's version includes in-frame clones alone and lacks a portion of them. The table has more than 50,000 clones, roughly 85% seen once; the top ten hold nearly 5.5%. The material sequenced was blood. The receptors here all came from a man between 40 and 49 years old in good health. CDR3s include the opening cysteine and the closing phenylalanine or tryptophan. Fields, in order: J gene, V gene, D gene, clone size, CDR3 protein. The D gene is left open where the match is weak. Only some rows state a clone size, as once, few, many or a class for expanded clones.

>TRBJ2-5|TRBV7-2|-|-
CASSPTGFRGETQYF
>TRBJ2-1|TRBV7-3|-|few
CASSVPGGTHNEQFF
>TRBJ2-1|TRBV9|-|-
CASSVAAVGIVDNEQFF
>TRBJ1-1|TRBV7-9|-|few
CASSQYQENTEAFF
>TRBJ2-7|TRBV5-1|-|few
CASSWAASRDYEQYF
>TRBJ2-1|TRBV6-4|-|-
CASSGGRGSYNEQFF
>TRBJ1-5|TRBV9|TRBD1|-
CASSAGQGIVGSQPQHF
>TRBJ1-2|TRBV7-9|-|-
CASSSVGTDTNYGYTF
>TRBJ1-2|TRBV6-5|-|-
CASSIRDQDYGYTF
>TRBJ2-5|TRBV5-1|TRBD2|-
CASSSGTSGSTFQETQYF
>TRBJ2-5|TRBV11-2|-|-
CASSLKGLETQYF
>TRBJ1-5|TRBV4-3|-|-
CASSQDTRSNQPQHF
>TRBJ2-2|TRBV12-3/TRBV12-4|-|-
CASSLPLGGELFF
>TRBJ1-3|TRBV9|-|-
CASSVEAGRNTIYF
>TRBJ2-4|TRBV27|TRBD2|-
CASSFLVAGGPVIQYF
>TRBJ2-1|TRBV3-1/TRBV3-2|-|-
CASSIREREQFF
>TRBJ2-1|TRBV6-6|-|-
CASSPDGGTYNEQFF
>TRBJ1-1|TRBV18|-|-
CASSPPTGPDAGFF
>TRBJ2-5|TRBV18|TRBD1|-
CASSSRDSRETQYF
>TRBJ2-7|TRBV18|TRBD2|-
CASSPGLAGGLTEQYF
>TRBJ1-5|TRBV7-2|-|-
CASSFGVTQPQHF
>TRBJ1-1|TRBV7-2|-|many
CASSLESGDEAFF
>TRBJ1-1|TRBV10-3|TRBD1|few
CAISEPGQGVEEAFF
>TRBJ2-3|TRBV9|-|-
CASSVVVGGDTQYF
>TRBJ2-7|TRBV19|TRBD1|once
CASSAGTGVSYEQYF
>TRBJ1-4|TRBV4-2|TRBD1|-
CASSQVQGASGEKLFF
>TRBJ2-7|TRBV14|-|few
CASSREGAYEQYF
>TRBJ2-3|TRBV21-1|-|-
CASSKVGGAPSTDTQYF
>TRBJ2-3|TRBV7-3|-|-
CASSLTGGSTDTQYF
>TRBJ1-2|TRBV5-4|TRBD1|-
CASRPLTGGAYGYTF
>TRBJ1-1|TRBV3-1/TRBV3-2|-|-
CASSQDLYNLNTEAFF
>TRBJ2-7|TRBV25-1|TRBD2|-
CASTRGVGVEQYF
>TRBJ2-6|TRBV24-1|-|many
CATSDSSSGANVLTF
>TRBJ2-7|TRBV3-1/TRBV3-2|-|-
CASSQVGVGEQYF
>TRBJ2-7|TRBV4-1|-|-
CASSQASDRISYEQYF
>TRBJ1-5|TRBV27|-|-
CASSLGEGNQPQHF
>TRBJ2-7|TRBV10-3|-|-
CAIGQNYEQYF
>TRBJ1-1|TRBV29-1|TRBD1|-
CSALQGAPPNTEAFF
>TRBJ1-5|TRBV19|TRBD1|-
CASSRGTGENQPQHF
>TRBJ2-2|TRBV5-4|-|-
CASSWLPSGGELFF
>TRBJ2-7|TRBV9|-|many
CASSVEDSYEQYF
>TRBJ1-1|TRBV29-1|-|once
CSGRQELNTEAFF
>TRBJ2-5|TRBV7-9|-|-
CAISAGARSQYF
>TRBJ2-2|TRBV11-3|-|-
CASSLGPYLDPYNTGELFF
>TRBJ2-5|TRBV7-2|-|-
CASSLFQETQYF
>TRBJ1-2|TRBV25-1|-|-
CASSQANYGYTF
>TRBJ1-1|TRBV3-1/TRBV3-2|-|-
CASSQGWTPLNTEAFF
>TRBJ1-1|TRBV28|-|-
CASSLGGMRNTEAFF
>TRBJ1-4|TRBV2|TRBD1|-
CASNPGQFRELFF
>TRBJ2-7|TRBV4-1|TRBD1|few
CASSPKERTGGYEQYF
>TRBJ2-3|TRBV4-1|TRBD2|-
CASSQEGLAGADTQYF